A single sample is the source of the 28 T cell receptor beta chains below, sequenced in a study of blood T cell repertoires in COVID-19. The data were produced by immunoSEQ multiplex PCR, yet TCRdb's version contains in-frame clones alone and is incomplete. Of about 150,000 clones in the sample, around 91% are singletons; the top ten hold around 15%. Sequencing was done on a sample of peripheral blood. The source of these receptors is a man aged 18-30 years with COVID-19, enrolled during active disease.

This rearrangement joins TRBV5-6 to TRBJ2-2, with D possibly matching TRBD2 (6 bases). This CDR3 is built from 13 residues. Germline V gene lookup returns CDR1 SGHDT and CDR2 YYEEEE. V lost 4 bases, J lost 6 bases, and 10 bases lay in between. The CDR3 DNA reads TGTGCCAGCAGCCCGGGGGTTCCCGGGGAGCTGTTTTTT. This gives the protein CASSPGVPGELFF.

In this sample, this clone turned up once. The chain joins TRBV28 to TRBJ2-7, with a weak D call TRBD2 (6 bases). The CDR3 is made up of 14 amino acids. The germline V gene encodes CDR1 MDHEN and CDR2 SYDVKM. V gave up 3 bases and J gave up 3 bases, with 12 bases separating them. The CDR3 here is CASSFTGSGYEQYF. The CDR3 bases are TGTGCCAGCAGTTTTACCGGGAGTGGCTACGAGCAGTACTTC.

This chain links TRBV28 with TRBJ2-1, with 11 bases matching TRBD1. Germline CDR1 reads MDHEN; CDR2 reads SYDVKM. V lost 8 bases to trimming and J lost 8 bases; unmatched junction nucleotides: 11. This CDR3 spans 15 amino acids. CDR3 region: CASSPGQGVGDEQFF. The CDR3, as DNA: TGTGCCAGCTCTCCGGGACAGGGGGTCGGCGATGAGCAGTTCTTC.

The chain recombines TRBV27 with TRBJ2-1, with D maybe TRBD2 (6 bases). The CDR3 has 13 residues. The germline V and J ends were trimmed by 3 bases and 6 bases, with 9 bases remaining between them. Germline V gene lookup returns CDR1 MNHEY and CDR2 SMNVEV (reference sequence). CDR3 protein: CASSFGGSNEQFF. In DNA form, the CDR3 reads TGTGCCAGCAGTTTTGGGGGGAGCAATGAGCAGTTCTTC.

The rearrangement links TRBV24-1 to TRBJ2-1; TRBD2 agrees at 10 bases. This CDR3 region has 18 residues. Unmatched junction bases numbered 14, after V lost 4 bases and J lost 6 bases. Germline lookup yields CDR1 KGHDR and CDR2 SFDVKD. The CDR3 loop reads CATSDRTPTSGISNEQFF. The CDR3 DNA sequence: TGTGCCACCAGTGACCGAACCCCCACTAGCGGGATAAGCAATGAGCAGTTCTTC.

This clone was seen only once. The rearrangement uses TRBV19 and TRBJ1-5, with TRBD1 identical over 7 bases. The V gene end was trimmed by 5 bases and the J gene end by 0 bases; junction bases not matched to a gene: 10. Germline V gene lookup returns CDR1 LNHDA and CDR2 SQIVND (reference sequence). The CDR3 extends over 17 amino acids. The CDR3 coding sequence is TGTGCCAGTAGTCCCACAGGGGCGAGATATAGCAATCAGCCCCAGCATTTT. This translates into CASSPTGARYSNQPQHF.

The chain has TRBV7-2 and TRBJ2-3, with D possibly TRBD1 on 5 matching bases. Germline-derived CDR1 and CDR2 are SGHTA and FQGNSA. There are 15 residues in the CDR3. Trimming took 2 bases from V and 10 from J, leaving 19 bases between them. This CDR3 reads CASSLSSVGRASQYF. The CDR3 DNA is TGTGCCAGCAGCTTATCTAGTGTGGGCAGGGCATCGCAGTATTTT.

V gene TRBV27 combines with J gene TRBJ1-5; TRBD1 is a possible D gene (6 bases). CDR3 length: 14 amino acids. Germline assignment: CDR1 MNHEY and CDR2 SMNVEV (reference sequence). V gave up 5 bases and J gave up 8 bases, with 16 bases separating them. The CDR3 loop is CASSTTGGGKPQHF. CDR3 DNA: TGTGCCAGCAGTACGACGGGGGGGGGCAAGCCCCAGCATTTT.

This clone occurred a few times. The CDR3, as DNA: TGCGCCAGCAGCCAAGCAGAGGGATTTCGGGTCGCTGGCTACACCTTC. Amino acid sequence: CASSQAEGFRVAGYTF. V is TRBV4-1 and J is TRBJ1-2; no definite D call. CDR1 and CDR2 from the germline V gene are MGHRA and YSYEKL. The V end was cut by 1 base, the J end by 7 bases, with 19 bases between. The CDR3 is 16 amino acids.

Details on this clone: At one end, the junction sequence differs from germline, possibly due to a read error. The genes are TRBV19 and TRBJ1-4; 7 positions agree with TRBD1. Germline V gene sequence: CDR1 LNHDA, CDR2 SQIVND (reference sequence). CDR3 length: 17 amino acids. The CDR3 sequence is CASSQPFGRTQGEKLLF. The CDR3 bases are TGTGCCAGTAGTCAACCATTTGGACGGACCCAGGGGGAAAAACTGCTTTTT. Supplemented by reference TRBV19 and TRBJ1-4, the full variable domain reads DGGITQSPKYLFRKEGQNVTLSCEQNLNHDAMYWYRQDPGQGLRLIYYSQIVNDFQKGDIAEGYSVSREKKESFPLTVTSAQKNPTAFYLCASSQPFGRTQGEKLLFGSGTQLSVL.

The chain uses TRBV27 and TRBJ2-1; D is possibly TRBD2 (6 bases). CDR3 length: 14 amino acids. Germline V gene data show CDR1 as MNHEY and CDR2 as SMNVEV (reference sequence). V dropped 6 bases and J dropped 7 bases, with 16 bases sitting between them. The CDR3 DNA sequence: TGTGCCAGCAGCCGTCGGGGGATTTCGAATGAGCAGTTCTTC. This encodes CASSRRGISNEQFF.

The chain links TRBV7-8 to TRBJ1-6, with D perhaps TRBD1 (6 bases). CDR1 SGHVS and CDR2 FQNEAQ come from the germline V gene. Trimming cost V 1 base and J 6 bases, with 7 bases left between them. The CDR3 has 14 amino acids. CDR3 protein: CASSLGDTNSPLHF. The CDR3 DNA follows: TGTGCCAGCAGCTTAGGGGACACTAATTCACCCCTCCACTTT.

The genes are TRBV27 and TRBJ2-2; 13 bases map to TRBD2. Losses at the gene ends were 10 bases for V and 2 bases for J; bases not matched to a gene: 7. Germline V gene data show CDR1 as MNHEY and CDR2 as SMNVEV (reference sequence). The CDR3 is 16 residues long. DNA for the CDR3: TGTGCCACCTCGGGACTAGCGGGATCTAACACCGGGGAGCTGTTTTTT. Protein: CATSGLAGSNTGELFF.

This chain uses TRBV5-1 with TRBJ2-1; TRBD1 matches 10 bases. The length of the CDR3 is 15 residues. CDR1 is SGHRS, CDR2 YFSETQ, per germline. V shed 4 bases and J 4 bases; nucleotides not matched to a gene: 5. This CDR3 is CASSRGQGPYNEQFF. The CDR3 coding sequence is TGCGCCAGCAGCCGGGGACAGGGGCCTTACAATGAGCAGTTCTTC. The full variable domain, in which reference TRBV5-1 and TRBJ2-1 provide the parts outside the CDR3, is KAGVTQTPRYLIKTRGQQVTLSCSPISGHRSVSWYQQTPGQGLQFLFEYFSETQRNKGNFPGRFSGRQFSNSRSEMNVSTLELGDSALYLCASSRGQGPYNEQFFGPGTRLTVL.

V usage is TRBV6-6 and J usage is TRBJ2-7, with D perhaps TRBD2 (6 bases). CDR3 length: 16 amino acids. Germline V gives CDR1 MNHNY, CDR2 SVGAGI (reference sequence). The V end was cut by 7 bases, the J end by 6 bases, with 25 bases between. CDR3 sequence: CASTYPGTAEGREQYF. Here the CDR3 DNA reads TGTGCCAGCACCTACCCGGGGACCGCGGAGGGACGCGAGCAGTACTTC.

The CDR3 sequence is CASSVGQVSTDTQYF. CDR3 in DNA: TGTGCCAGCAGCGTTGGACAGGTTAGCACAGATACGCAGTATTTT. This chain uses TRBV9 with TRBJ2-3; 7 bases agree with TRBD1. Trimming removed 2 bases from V and 0 bases from J; junction bases left unmatched: 3. CDR3 length equals 15 residues. Per the germline V gene, CDR1 is SGDLS and CDR2 is YYNGEE.

The chain has TRBV4-2 and TRBJ1-2; 7 bases align to TRBD1. CDR1 and CDR2 (germline): LGHNA, YNFKEQ. V lost 3 bases to trimming and J lost 4 bases; unmatched junction nucleotides: 2. The CDR3 is 13 amino acids. Here the CDR3 DNA reads TGTGCCAGCAGCCACAGACAGGGCTATGGCTACACCTTC. Its translation is CASSHRQGYGYTF.

This clone was detected only once. The V call is TRBV19, the J call TRBJ1-2; D is unresolved. This CDR3 has 13 residues. Trimming left V 7 bases short and J 5 bases short, with 14 bases between. The germline CDR1 and CDR2 sequences are LNHDA and SQIVND (reference sequence). CDR3 loop: CASTMALTYGYTF. CDR3 DNA: TGTGCCAGTACCATGGCGTTGACTTATGGCTACACCTTC.

The V gene is TRBV2, the J gene TRBJ2-1; possible D gene TRBD2, 6 bases. The V gene's germline CDR1 is SNHLY and CDR2 FYNNEI. V was shortened by 9 bases and J by 5 bases, with 14 bases between the two germline ends. The CDR3 length is 13 residues. CDR3 amino acids: CARYTGGNNEQFF. The CDR3 bases are TGTGCCAGATACACCGGGGGAAACAATGAGCAGTTCTTC.

The V gene is TRBV9, the J gene TRBJ2-7, with 11 bases fitting TRBD2. CDR1 and CDR2 (germline): SGDLS, YYNGEE. With 2 bases clipped from V and 1 base from J, the junction kept 2 bases outside the gene matches. This CDR3 comprises 15 residues. CDR3 sequence (DNA): TGTGCCAGCAGCGTGACTAGCGGGGATTCCTACGAGCAGTACTTC. Translating gives CASSVTSGDSYEQYF.

This chain joins TRBV7-9 and TRBJ1-3, with 7 nucleotides matching TRBD1. Germline values: CDR1 SEHNR, CDR2 FQNEAQ (reference sequence). Germline trimming cut 4 bases from V and 0 bases from J; bases unmatched to any gene: 3. The CDR3 is made up of 15 amino acids. The CDR3 DNA sequence: TGTGCCAGCAGCTATACAGGGGACTCTGGAAACACCATATATTTT. Amino acids: CASSYTGDSGNTIYF.

This chain joins TRBV18 and TRBJ2-7; possible D gene TRBD2, 7 bases. Germline V lookup: CDR1 KGHSH, CDR2 LQKENI. The V and J ends lost 0 bases and 2 bases respectively, with 26 bases between them. This CDR3 is built from 20 residues. CDR3 sequence (DNA): TGTGCCAGCTCACCACCAGATTATATCGGTGCGGGGGCGCGGGCCTACGAGCAGTACTTC. This gives the protein CASSPPDYIGAGARAYEQYF.

The count of this clone is one. The junction shows a germline mismatch at one end, possibly a read error. The chain has TRBV30 and TRBJ1-4; D remains ambiguous. CDR1 GTSNPN and CDR2 SVGIG come from the germline V gene (reference sequence). The CDR3 spans 15 residues. The CDR3 DNA is TGTGCCTGGAGGACTGGGCCGAGGGATAATGAAAAACTGCTTTTT. Translating it yields CAWRTGPRDNEKLLF. Drawing the rest from reference TRBV30 and TRBJ1-4, the complete variable domain is SQTIHQWPATLVQPVGSPLSLECTVEGTSNPNLYWYRQAAGRGLQLLFYSVGIGQISSEVPQNLSASRPQDRQFILSSKKLLLSDSGFYLCAWRTGPRDNEKLLFGSGTQLSVL.

The chain combines TRBV30 with TRBJ1-1; 7 bases are a match to TRBD1. CDR1 and CDR2 (germline): GTSNPN, SVGIG (reference sequence). The CDR3 loop spans 12 amino acids. Germline trimming cut 1 base from V and 11 bases from J; bases unmatched to any gene: 7. DNA of the CDR3: TGTGCCTGGAGTGGGGACCCGGGACAGGCTTTCTTT. This codes for CAWSGDPGQAFF.

The chain couples TRBV13 to TRBJ2-7, with 7 bases identical to TRBD1. Germline lookup yields CDR1 PRHDT and CDR2 FYEKMQ (reference sequence). The CDR3 is 16 residues long. Trimming at V came to 0 bases and at J to 2 bases, leaving 7 bases not matched to a gene. The CDR3 here is CASSLGHRGHTYEQYF. CDR3 nucleotides: TGTGCCAGCAGCTTAGGTCACAGGGGCCATACCTACGAGCAGTACTTC.

The rearrangement joins TRBV4-2 to TRBJ2-7, with D hard to call. The CDR3 length is 13 residues. The V gene's germline CDR1 is LGHNA and CDR2 YNFKEQ. V lost 5 bases to trimming and J lost 0 bases, with 8 bases between them. CDR3 coding DNA: TGTGCCAGCAGCGTGGCCCTCTCCTACGAGCAGTACTTC. This gives the protein CASSVALSYEQYF.

This rearrangement joins TRBV21-1 to TRBJ1-1; the tabulated D call, TRBD1, remains unverified against the DNA. TRBV21-1 is deemed a pseudogene. The CDR3 loop spans 14 amino acids. CDR3 sequence: CASTQGQVNTEAFF. In DNA form, the CDR3 reads TGTGCCAGCACCCAGGGACAGGTGAACACTGAAGCTTTCTTT.

This chain uses TRBV25-1 with TRBJ2-5; tentative D call: TRBD2 (5 bases). The germline V and J ends were trimmed by 0 bases and 1 base, with 9 bases remaining between them. The CDR3 runs 15 residues. CDR1 is MGHDK and CDR2 is SYGVNS in the germline V gene. CDR3 sequence: CASSEYRGAQETQYF. CDR3 sequence (DNA): TGTGCCAGCAGTGAATACCGGGGAGCCCAAGAGACCCAGTACTTC.